These T cell receptor beta chains were read from a single sample in a study of CD8+ T cells in alopecia areata. Repertoires were generated with immunoSEQ multiplex PCR, while TCRdb's copy carries only in-frame clones and drops some. The repertoire includes fewer than 150,000 clones, around 58% of them detected once, and around 30% sits in the top ten. This sample comprised CD8+ T cells sorted from blood, obtained at week 4, from a patient treated with tofacitinib. The source is a human donor with alopecia areata. Both conserved end residues are part of each CDR3. D genes are given only for firm matches. Some rows have no size entry. The others give once, few or many, or a class for an expanded clone.

v_call	clone_size	d_call	j_call	cdr3_aa	cdr3_nt
TRBV4-1	NA	NA	TRBJ2-3	CASSQGPVTDTQYF	TGCGCCAGCAGCCAAGGTCCGGTCACAGATACGCAGTATTTT
TRBV30	once	TRBD1	TRBJ2-5	CAWRPGQGNKETQYF	TGTGCCTGGAGGCCGGGACAGGGGAACAAAGAGACCCAGTACTTC
TRBV4-1	NA	TRBD2	TRBJ2-5	CASRPGTSGGWPQYF	TGCGCCAGCAGGCCCGGGACTAGCGGGGGTTGGCCCCAGTACTTC
TRBV27	NA	NA	TRBJ2-3	CASSLSWSSTDTQYF	TGTGCCAGCAGTTTATCGTGGTCTAGCACAGATACGCAGTATTTT
TRBV6-1	NA	NA	TRBJ2-5	CASSVLPSETQYF	TGTGCCAGCAGTGTACTCCCGTCGGAGACCCAGTACTTC
TRBV29-1	NA	NA	TRBJ1-1	CSVEDGGFEAFF	TGCAGCGTTGAAGATGGAGGGTTTGAAGCTTTCTTT
TRBV5-6	NA	TRBD1	TRBJ2-4	CASSFGTGRNIQYF	TGTGCCAGCAGCTTCGGGACAGGTCGGAACATTCAGTACTTC
TRBV5-4	NA	NA	TRBJ2-3	CASSWAGDTQYF	TGTGCCAGCAGCTGGGCGGGGGATACGCAGTATTTT
TRBV6-6	few	NA	TRBJ2-6	CASSYNSGANVLTF	TGTGCCAGCAGTTACAACTCTGGGGCCAACGTCCTGACTTTC
TRBV7-2	few	NA	TRBJ2-7	CASSSPHGGYEQYF	TGTGCCAGCAGCTCACCCCATGGGGGCTACGAGCAGTACTTC
TRBV5-1	NA	TRBD1	TRBJ2-1	CASSTGQGSSYNEQFF	TGCGCCAGCAGCACCGGACAGGGGAGCTCCTACAATGAGCAGTTCTTC
TRBV29-1	NA	NA	TRBJ1-2	CSVDEGLGYTF	TGCAGCGTTGATGAGGGCCTTGGCTACACCTTC
TRBV29-1	NA	NA	TRBJ2-5	CSVYRGLQETQYF	TGCAGCGTGTACAGGGGACTACAAGAGACCCAGTACTTC
TRBV29-1	NA	NA	TRBJ1-3	CSVHLRNQGNTIYF	TGCAGCGTCCACCTCAGGAATCAAGGAAACACCATATATTTT
TRBV25-1	once	NA	TRBJ1-2	CASSEGDNGYTF	TGTGCCAGCAGTGAAGGAGATAATGGCTACACCTTC
TRBV19	NA	TRBD1	TRBJ2-3	CASSTLQGRDTDTQYF	TGTGCCAGTAGTACCTTACAGGGGCGAGACACAGATACGCAGTATTTT
TRBV5-6	NA	NA	TRBJ2-6	CASSLGGLPSGANVLTF	TGTGCCAGCAGCTTGGGGGGACTCCCTTCTGGGGCCAACGTCCTGACTTTC
TRBV2	few	NA	TRBJ1-2	CASSESRDEDGYTF	TGTGCCAGCAGTGAAAGCAGGGACGAGGATGGCTACACCTTC
TRBV5-4	NA	NA	TRBJ1-5	CASSSGQGSPQHF	TGTGCCAGCAGCTCGGGGCAGGGTTCGCCCCAGCATTTT
TRBV7-8	NA	NA	TRBJ2-7	CASSPEENEQYF	TGTGCCAGCAGTCCCGAGGAGAACGAGCAGTACTTC
TRBV5-1	NA	NA	TRBJ2-1	CASSGFGDTGTLINEQFF	TGCGCCAGTTCCGGGTTCGGGGATACTGGTACCCTAATCAATGAGCAGTTCTTC
TRBV13	NA	NA	TRBJ2-7	CASSLEAAVNEQYF	TGTGCCAGCAGCTTAGAGGCCGCTGTGAACGAGCAGTACTTC
TRBV7-9	NA	NA	TRBJ2-5	CASSQYQETQYF	TGTGCCAGCAGCCAGTACCAAGAGACCCAGTACTTC
TRBV30	NA	NA	TRBJ2-7	CAWTPGAGTFYEQYF	TGTGCCTGGACTCCTGGCGCGGGCACCTTCTACGAGCAGTACTTC
TRBV7-9	NA	NA	TRBJ2-7	CASSLVGTLSEQYF	TGTGCCAGCAGCTTAGTGGGGACACTATCTGAGCAGTACTTC
TRBV27	few	NA	TRBJ2-7	CASSLQGEEQYF	TGTGCCAGCAGTTTACAGGGAGAGGAGCAGTACTTC
TRBV29-1	few	NA	TRBJ2-5	CSVHSGTAYQETQYF	TGCAGCGTACACAGCGGGACAGCGTACCAAGAGACCCAGTACTTC
TRBV30	NA	NA	TRBJ1-6	CALNYNSPLHF	TGTGCCTTGAACTATAATTCACCCCTCCACTTT
TRBV28	NA	NA	TRBJ2-7	CASSLGGTYEQYF	TGTGCCAGCAGTTTGGGGGGTACCTACGAGCAGTACTTC
TRBV28	NA	TRBD1	TRBJ1-5	CASTPAGTGWNQPQHF	TGTGCCAGCACCCCAGCCGGGACAGGGTGGAATCAGCCCCAGCATTTT
TRBV11-2	NA	NA	TRBJ2-7	CASSLVDVSYEQYF	TGTGCCAGCAGCTTAGTTGACGTTTCCTACGAGCAGTACTTC
TRBV29-1	NA	NA	TRBJ1-1	CSVIRGTEAFF	TGCAGCGTCATTCGGGGCACTGAAGCTTTCTTT
TRBV7-9	medium-sized	NA	TRBJ2-7	CASSLAPQTYYEQYF	TGTGCCAGCAGCTTAGCTCCCCAGACTTACTACGAGCAGTACTTC
TRBV30	few	NA	TRBJ2-3	CAWVPPFPDTQYF	TGTGCCTGGGTGCCCCCCTTCCCAGATACGCAGTATTTT
TRBV29-1	NA	NA	TRBJ2-1	CSVEEPGGLGEQFF	TGCAGCGTTGAAGAACCCGGGGGTTTAGGTGAGCAGTTCTTC
TRBV7-9	NA	TRBD1	TRBJ2-5	CASSSQGARETQYF	TGTGCCAGCAGCTCACAGGGGGCTCGAGAGACCCAGTACTTC
TRBV7-9	few	NA	TRBJ2-7	CASDRDGLREQYF	TGTGCCAGTGACCGGGACGGACTACGTGAGCAGTACTTC
TRBV2	NA	NA	TRBJ1-1	CASTDSGGTEAFF	TGTGCCAGCACCGATTCCGGGGGGACTGAAGCTTTCTTT
TRBV10-3	NA	NA	TRBJ2-5	CAISAANSKEETQYF	TGTGCCATCAGTGCTGCGAACAGCAAAGAAGAGACCCAGTACTTC
TRBV9	NA	TRBD1	TRBJ2-7	CASSPSGQGNVQYF	TGTGCCAGCAGCCCCTCAGGACAGGGTAATGTGCAGTACTTC
TRBV7-9	NA	NA	TRBJ2-1	CASSLEVNNEQFF	TGTGCCAGCAGCTTAGAGGTTAACAATGAGCAGTTCTTC
TRBV9	NA	NA	TRBJ1-2	CASSATSDSIGYTF	TGTGCCAGCAGCGCAACCTCTGACAGTATTGGCTACACCTTC
TRBV27	NA	TRBD2	TRBJ2-3	CASSPTSGGSTDTQYF	TGTGCCAGCAGTCCTACTAGCGGGGGGAGCACAGATACGCAGTATTTT
TRBV4-1	NA	NA	TRBJ2-3	CASSQSRLLHRTDTQYF	TGCGCCAGCAGCCAATCCCGACTTCTCCACCGCACAGATACGCAGTATTTT